Below are 28 T cell receptor beta chains sequenced from a single sample in a study of cytomegalovirus exposure and HLA in healthy donors (dated by TCRdb to 2016 to 2017). To prepare the library, the immunoSEQ multiplex PCR assay was applied. Drawn from immuneACCESS, this table holds only the in-frame rearrangements with V and J called that TCRdb kept. Clones are partly lost; checked studies trace under half to an unresolved V gene and leave the rest unexplained. This sample gives some 140,000 clones in total; approximately 87% of them show up just once. The top ten constitute just under 3% of the sample. Sequencing was performed on PBMCs. These receptor sequences come from a young man in good health and CMV-seronegative.

V gene TRBV13 combines with J gene TRBJ2-1, with 8 bases matching TRBD1. Germline V gene lookup returns CDR1 PRHDT and CDR2 FYEKMQ (reference sequence). This CDR3 is built from 16 residues. Trimming cost V 0 bases and J 7 bases; bases outside gene matches: 8. The CDR3, as DNA: TGTGCCAGCAGCTTAGGCTTGGCTGACAGGGGTAATGAGCAGTTCTTC. Encoded protein: CASSLGLADRGNEQFF.

This chain joins TRBV20-1 and TRBJ2-1; perhaps TRBD2 as D (6 bases). The V end was cut by 8 bases, the J end by 8 bases, with 13 bases between. The CDR3 sequence is 11 residues long. Germline V CDR1 and CDR2: DFQATT, SNEGSKA (reference sequence). CDR3 sequence reads: CSYRRAHEQFF. The CDR3 DNA is TGCAGTTATAGGAGGGCTCATGAGCAGTTCTTC.

The V and J genes are TRBV5-1 and TRBJ2-5, with D possibly TRBD1 on 5 matching bases. CDR1 SGHRS and CDR2 YFSETQ come from the germline V gene. This CDR3 is built from 15 residues. Trimming stripped 0 bases from V and 1 base from J, with 10 bases between. CDR3: CASSLETGFQETQYF. The CDR3 DNA reads TGCGCCAGCAGCTTGGAAACAGGATTCCAAGAGACCCAGTACTTC.

The chain couples TRBV5-4 to TRBJ1-2; D might be TRBD1 (6 bases). This CDR3 comprises 14 residues. The germline V and J ends were trimmed by 7 bases and 1 base, with 14 bases remaining between them. Germline loops: CDR1 SGHNT, CDR2 YYREEE (reference sequence). The CDR3 DNA is TGTGCCAGCCAGGACAGCTTATTTAACTATGGCTACACCTTC. Its translation: CASQDSLFNYGYTF.

V usage is TRBV11-3 and J usage is TRBJ2-3; 13 nucleotides match TRBD2. The CDR3 length is 16 residues. The junction had 1 base not matched to a gene; V was cut back by 1 base and J by 3 bases. CDR1 and CDR2 from the germline V gene are SGHNT and YENEEA. The CDR3 here is CASSLGTSGSTDTQYF. CDR3 DNA: TGTGCCAGCAGCTTAGGGACTAGCGGGAGTACAGATACGCAGTATTTT.

The table lists this clone with a count of one. The rearrangement joins TRBV5-6 to TRBJ1-5; 7 bases map to TRBD1. The germline CDR1 and CDR2 sequences are SGHDT and YYEEEE. With V trimmed by 0 bases and J by 5 bases, 5 bases remained unmatched. This CDR3 region has 15 residues. CDR3 in amino acids: CASSLGQGIDQPQHF. The CDR3 bases are TGTGCCAGCAGCTTGGGACAGGGAATCGATCAGCCCCAGCATTTT.

The V gene is TRBV10-3, the J gene TRBJ2-7, with a tentative D call TRBD1 (5 bases). This CDR3 has 14 amino acids. Germline loops: CDR1 ENHRY, CDR2 SYGVKD. Trimming took off 3 bases at V and 0 bases at J, with 9 bases between the two ends. The CDR3 DNA follows: TGTGCCATCAGTGAAGGGGTGGACTCCTACGAGCAGTACTTC. This sequence encodes CAISEGVDSYEQYF.

A word on this clone: Other DNA sequences in the sample encode the same CDR3. The chain recombines TRBV9 with TRBJ2-1, with 11 bases fitting TRBD2. From germline, CDR1 is SGDLS and CDR2 YYNGEE. Trimming removed 2 bases from V and 0 bases from J; junction bases left unmatched: 1. The CDR3 has 16 amino acids. Here the CDR3 reads CASSVTSGSSYNEQFF. CDR3 nucleotide sequence: TGTGCCAGCAGCGTTACTAGCGGGAGCTCCTACAATGAGCAGTTCTTC.

This clone occurred many times. This chain links TRBV6-6 with TRBJ2-6, with D unclear. From germline, CDR1 is MNHNY and CDR2 SVGAGI (reference sequence). V was trimmed by 2 bases and J by 0 bases, leaving 5 bases between them. The CDR3 is 15 amino acids. CDR3 region: CASSYTDSGANVLTF. The CDR3 nucleotides are TGTGCCAGCAGTTACACAGACTCTGGGGCCAACGTCCTGACTTTC.

This chain connects TRBV6-5 to TRBJ2-2, with D possibly TRBD2 on 6 matching bases. V dropped 0 bases and J dropped 6 bases, with 8 bases sitting between them. Germline values: CDR1 MNHEY, CDR2 SVGAGI. The CDR3 is made up of 14 amino acids. As DNA, the CDR3 is TGTGCCAGCAGTTACTCGGAGGGGCCCGGGGAGCTGTTTTTT. This translates into CASSYSEGPGELFF.

This chain links TRBV4-1 with TRBJ2-7; 10 positions match TRBD2. CDR3 size: 16 residues. V shed 2 bases, J shed 1 base, and the junction held 5 bases outside the gene matches. Germline loops: CDR1 MGHRA, CDR2 YSYEKL. CDR3 sequence reads: CASSQTAGGPSYEQYF. CDR3 DNA: TGCGCCAGCAGCCAAACAGCGGGAGGGCCTTCCTACGAGCAGTACTTC.

V and J are TRBV25-1 and TRBJ2-1; TRBD1 agrees at 11 bases. This CDR3 is 16 amino acids long. V lost 1 base and J lost 8; bases outside the gene matches: 7. The germline V gene has CDR1 MGHDK and CDR2 SYGVNS. The CDR3 protein is CASSESRTGGSDEQFF. Written as DNA, the CDR3 is TGTGCCAGCAGTGAATCTAGGACAGGGGGCTCGGATGAGCAGTTCTTC.

J is TRBJ2-3 and V is TRBV27; the D is unclear. CDR1 is MNHEY and CDR2 is SMNVEV in the germline V gene (reference sequence). The ends were cut back, 7 bases at V and 3 bases at J, with 11 bases in the middle. The CDR3 is made up of 13 amino acids. CDR3 sequence (DNA): TGTGCCAGCACCCTAGGTCCGACAGATACGCAGTATTTT. This translates into CASTLGPTDTQYF.

V usage is TRBV7-8 and J usage is TRBJ2-7; 10 positions match TRBD1. Per the germline V gene, CDR1 is SGHVS and CDR2 is FQNEAQ. The CDR3 covers 16 residues. J was trimmed by 4 bases and V by 1 base; bases with no gene match: 7. CDR3: CASSLVGRGQGYEQYF. In DNA, the CDR3 is TGTGCCAGCAGCTTAGTAGGTCGGGGACAGGGGTACGAGCAGTACTTC.

The rearrangement joins TRBV2 to TRBJ1-4, with D possibly TRBD1 on 6 matching bases. The CDR3 loop spans 17 amino acids. The germline CDR1 and CDR2 sequences are SNHLY and FYNNEI. Trimming removed 6 bases from V and 0 bases from J, with 17 bases in between. CDR3 region: CASRGAHGAATNEKLFF. The CDR3 bases are TGTGCCAGCAGGGGGGCTCATGGGGCCGCAACTAATGAAAAACTGTTTTTT. The entire variable domain, with the rest obtained from reference TRBV2 and TRBJ1-4, is as follows: EPEVTQTPSHQVTQMGQEVILRCVPISNHLYFYWYRQILGQKVEFLVSFYNNEISEKSEIFDDQFSVERPDGSNFTLKIRSTKLEDSAMYFCASRGAHGAATNEKLFFGSGTQLSVL.

This sequence joins TRBV6-1 and TRBJ1-4, with TRBD1 as a possible D gene (6 bases). V was shortened by 4 bases and J by 8 bases, with 17 bases between the two germline ends. Germline V gene lookup returns CDR1 MNHNS and CDR2 SASEGT. The CDR3 consists of 15 residues. The CDR3: CASSGNRAWGEKLFF. For the CDR3, the DNA is TGTGCCAGCAGTGGAAACAGGGCCTGGGGGGAAAAACTGTTTTTT.

The rearrangement joins TRBV7-2 to TRBJ2-7, with 7 bases aligning to TRBD1. Germline V CDR1 and CDR2: SGHTA, FQGNSA. This CDR3 is built from 17 residues. J lost 2 bases, V lost 1 base, and 11 bases had no gene match. Here the CDR3 reads CASSLEHRDRGAYEQYF. The CDR3 coding sequence is TGTGCCAGCAGCTTAGAACACCGGGACAGAGGGGCCTACGAGCAGTACTTC.

The chain carries TRBV27 and TRBJ2-1, with a tentative D call TRBD2 (6 bases). This CDR3 is built from 15 residues. Per germline, CDR1 MNHEY and CDR2 SMNVEV (reference sequence). V lost 3 bases and J lost 1, with 10 bases in between. The DNA for the CDR3 is TGTGCCAGCAGTTTGCGCGGGACGTCCTACAATGAGCAGTTCTTC. Translation gives CASSLRGTSYNEQFF.

Points on this clone: A read error may produce the germline difference seen at one junction end. The chain links TRBV4-1 to TRBJ2-2, with TRBD2 matching over 15 bases. The CDR3 loop spans 18 amino acids. In germline, CDR1 is MGHRA, CDR2 YSYEKL. The DNA for the CDR3 is TGCGCCAGCAGCCTAGGACTAGCGGGGGGGCCGAAAACCGGGGAGCTGTTTTTT. It yields the protein CASSLGLAGGPKTGELFF.

Concerning this clone: One junction end does not reproduce the germline sequence, and a read error may be involved. The chain combines TRBV29-1 with TRBJ2-3; perhaps TRBD2 as D (5 bases). Germline V gene data show CDR1 as SQVTM and CDR2 as ANQGSEA. The CDR3 has 11 amino acids. The CDR3 DNA reads as TGTGCGGGTCAGCGAACAGATACGCAGTATTTT. This gives the protein CAGQRTDTQYF.

This chain connects TRBV7-8 to TRBJ2-7; TRBD2 matches 7 bases. The CDR3 consists of 14 residues. V dropped 7 bases and J dropped 1; count of bases not matched to a gene: 7. From germline, CDR1 is SGHVS and CDR2 FQNEAQ. CDR3 bases: TGTGCCAGCAAAGCTAGCGGATCGTCCTACGAGCAGTACTTC. Amino acids: CASKASGSSYEQYF.

The chain employs TRBV7-2 and TRBJ2-2; D might be TRBD2 (7 bases). Trimming cost V 2 bases and J 5 bases, with 18 bases left between them. Germline-derived CDR1 and CDR2 are SGHTA and FQGNSA. The CDR3 runs to 17 residues. The CDR3 DNA follows: TGTGCCAGCAGCTTATCCTGGGCGGGGGCACGGACCGGGGAGCTGTTTTTT. As protein: CASSLSWAGARTGELFF.

This sequence joins TRBV5-1 and TRBJ2-5; 7 nucleotides match TRBD1. V dropped 4 bases and J dropped 2; count of bases not matched to a gene: 8. The germline gives CDR1 SGHRS, CDR2 YFSETQ. This CDR3 is 15 amino acids long. The CDR3 DNA reads TGCGCCAGCAGCACGTACAGGGGACCTCAAGAGACCCAGTACTTC. Translation: CASSTYRGPQETQYF.

This clone was seen a handful of times. The rearrangement uses TRBV18 and TRBJ2-1; D possibly corresponds to TRBD2 (6 bases). Trimming stripped 3 bases from V and 3 bases from J, with 15 bases between. The germline CDR1 and CDR2 sequences are KGHSH and LQKENI. CDR3 length: 16 residues. This CDR3 is CASSPSQRRDYNEQFF. In DNA, the CDR3 is TGTGCCAGCTCACCCTCCCAGCGGCGGGACTACAATGAGCAGTTCTTC. Supplemented by reference TRBV18 and TRBJ2-1, the full variable domain reads NAGVMQNPRHLVRRRGQEARLRCSPMKGHSHVYWYRQLPEEGLKFMVYLQKENIIDESGMPKERFSAEFPKEGPSILRIQQVVRGDSAAYFCASSPSQRRDYNEQFFGPGTRLTVL.

This clone has ten or more counts. This chain links TRBV6-6 with TRBJ1-2; D gene ambiguous. CDR1 MNHNY and CDR2 SVGAGI come from the germline V gene (reference sequence). The CDR3 runs 13 residues. Trimming shortened V by 5 bases and J by 3 bases, and 10 bases separated the two germline ends. DNA of the CDR3: TGTGCCAGCAGTGACAATTTGGACTATGGCTACACCTTC. It encodes CASSDNLDYGYTF.

The rearrangement joins TRBV30 to TRBJ2-2, with D maybe TRBD1 (7 bases). V dropped 1 base and J dropped 9 bases, with 18 bases sitting between them. This CDR3 is 15 amino acids long. From germline, CDR1 is GTSNPN and CDR2 SVGIG (reference sequence). Here the CDR3 reads CAWSAGAGGSRELFF. The DNA for the CDR3 is TGTGCCTGGAGTGCAGGGGCAGGGGGGTCCCGGGAGCTGTTTTTT.

J is TRBJ2-1 and V is TRBV4-1; 7 bases line up with TRBD2. The CDR3 totals 14 residues. Germline V gene lookup returns CDR1 MGHRA and CDR2 YSYEKL. The J segment lost 6 bases and the V segment lost 2 bases, leaving 4 bases of the junction unmatched. The CDR3 here is CASSQPGGFNEQFF. CDR3 coding DNA: TGCGCCAGCAGCCAACCCGGGGGGTTCAATGAGCAGTTCTTC.

This clone has a handful of counts. The V and J genes are TRBV5-1 and TRBJ2-7; unclear D gene. The CDR3 length is 13 residues. Trimming stripped 7 bases from V and 0 bases from J, with 11 bases between. The germline CDR1 and CDR2 sequences are SGHRS and YFSETQ. The CDR3 loop is CASGQTSSYEQYF. The CDR3 DNA is TGCGCCAGCGGGCAGACCAGCTCCTACGAGCAGTACTTC.